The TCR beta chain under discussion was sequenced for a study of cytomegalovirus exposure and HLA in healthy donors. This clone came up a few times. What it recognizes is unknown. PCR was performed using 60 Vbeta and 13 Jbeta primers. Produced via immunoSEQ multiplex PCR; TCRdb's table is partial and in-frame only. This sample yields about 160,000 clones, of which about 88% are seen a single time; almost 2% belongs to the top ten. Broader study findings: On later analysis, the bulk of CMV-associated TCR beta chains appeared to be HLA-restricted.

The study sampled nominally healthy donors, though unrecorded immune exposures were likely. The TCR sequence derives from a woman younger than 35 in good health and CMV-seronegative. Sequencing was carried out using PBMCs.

The CDR3 DNA reads as TGTGCCAGCAGTTTCGAGGACACTGAAGCTTTCTTT. Translation: CASSFEDTEAFF. The V gene is TRBV5-5, the J gene TRBJ1-1; D not certain. CDR1 is SGHKS and CDR2 is YYEKEE in the germline V gene (reference sequence). This CDR3 spans 12 amino acids. V lost 5 bases and J lost 3, with 8 bases in between.